What follows is one T cell receptor (beta chain) and its context. No antigen is known for it. The data belong to a study of cytomegalovirus exposure and HLA in healthy donors. The overall study: Within the Caucasian-associated ancestry cluster were around four fifths of the approximately 400 genotyped donors.

Study outcomes and limitations: The presence/absence work took it that sequencing depth was about the same across donors.

Germline assignment: CDR1 LNHDA and CDR2 SQIVND (reference sequence). J gave up 4 bases and V 6 bases, and 10 bases lay outside the gene matches. The CDR3 covers 17 residues. The PCR made use of 60 Vbeta and 13 Jbeta primers. Original analysis: It was a later analysis that counted 83 million or so unique TCR beta chains, of which around 11 million were shared. Assay: immunoSEQ multiplex PCR; the TCRdb copy retains only in-frame clones and omits some. The V and J calls and clone size are taken from that table; D and trimming were inferred from the DNA. The repertoire holds 100,000 or so clones, roughly four fifths seen once, with approximately 1.2% in the top ten.

This receptor was taken from a man aged 40-55 years in good health and CMV-seronegative. The V gene is TRBV19, the J gene TRBJ2-4, with 12 bases matching TRBD2. Sequencing used PBMCs. CDR3 DNA: TGTGCCAGTAGCCACTCGACTAGCGGGAGAGGGAAAAACATTCAGTACTTC. It codes for CASSHSTSGRGKNIQYF.